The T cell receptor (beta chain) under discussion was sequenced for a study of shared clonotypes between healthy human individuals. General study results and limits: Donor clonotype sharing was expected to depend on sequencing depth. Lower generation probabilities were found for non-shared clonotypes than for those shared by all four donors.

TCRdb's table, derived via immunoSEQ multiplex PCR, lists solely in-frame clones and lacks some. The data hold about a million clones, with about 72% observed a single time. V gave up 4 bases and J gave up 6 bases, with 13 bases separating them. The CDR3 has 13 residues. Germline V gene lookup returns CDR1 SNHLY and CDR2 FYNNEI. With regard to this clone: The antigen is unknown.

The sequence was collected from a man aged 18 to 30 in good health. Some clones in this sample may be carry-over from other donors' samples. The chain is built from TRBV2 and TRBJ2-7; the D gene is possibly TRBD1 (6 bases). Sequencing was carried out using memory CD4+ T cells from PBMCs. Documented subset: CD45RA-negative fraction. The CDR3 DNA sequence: TGTGCCAGCAGTGGACAGGTGAGGGGCGAGCAGTACTTC. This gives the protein CASSGQVRGEQYF.